Reported below is one T cell receptor beta chain. Its antigen is unknown. CD8+ and CD4+ T cells from blood underwent TCR beta sequencing, which was carried out in a high-throughput format. cDNA came from 0.5 to 1 ug RNA primed by random hexamers. Multiplex immunoSEQ PCR targeted 54 Vbeta and 13 Jbeta TCR beta segments. TCRdb reprocessed the immunoSEQ multiplex PCR reads with MiXCR, giving one entry per CDR3 protein. This table has about 120,000 distinct CDR3 sequences, around 96% appearing once. The CDR3 length is 15 residues. The germline V gene has CDR1 SGHNT and CDR2 YYREEE (reference sequence). Deletions cut 2 bases from V and 0 bases from J, with 12 bases between. The record originates from a study of CD8 T cells in Susac syndrome. Points from the study as a whole: The Susac syndrome CD4+ T cell repertoires displayed no clonal expansion. An acknowledgment was made by the study that its TCR sequencing and HLA analysis involved relatively few individuals.

The sample taken for sequencing was CD4+ T cells from PBMCs. The chain joins TRBV5-4 to TRBJ2-7; D assignment may be TRBD1 or TRBD2 (5 bases each). This clonotype was obtained from a human donor with Susac syndrome. Written as DNA, the CDR3 is TGTGCCAGCAGCTTTGGGGGAGACACCTCCTACGAGCAGTACTTC. Translation gives CASSFGGDTSYEQYF.